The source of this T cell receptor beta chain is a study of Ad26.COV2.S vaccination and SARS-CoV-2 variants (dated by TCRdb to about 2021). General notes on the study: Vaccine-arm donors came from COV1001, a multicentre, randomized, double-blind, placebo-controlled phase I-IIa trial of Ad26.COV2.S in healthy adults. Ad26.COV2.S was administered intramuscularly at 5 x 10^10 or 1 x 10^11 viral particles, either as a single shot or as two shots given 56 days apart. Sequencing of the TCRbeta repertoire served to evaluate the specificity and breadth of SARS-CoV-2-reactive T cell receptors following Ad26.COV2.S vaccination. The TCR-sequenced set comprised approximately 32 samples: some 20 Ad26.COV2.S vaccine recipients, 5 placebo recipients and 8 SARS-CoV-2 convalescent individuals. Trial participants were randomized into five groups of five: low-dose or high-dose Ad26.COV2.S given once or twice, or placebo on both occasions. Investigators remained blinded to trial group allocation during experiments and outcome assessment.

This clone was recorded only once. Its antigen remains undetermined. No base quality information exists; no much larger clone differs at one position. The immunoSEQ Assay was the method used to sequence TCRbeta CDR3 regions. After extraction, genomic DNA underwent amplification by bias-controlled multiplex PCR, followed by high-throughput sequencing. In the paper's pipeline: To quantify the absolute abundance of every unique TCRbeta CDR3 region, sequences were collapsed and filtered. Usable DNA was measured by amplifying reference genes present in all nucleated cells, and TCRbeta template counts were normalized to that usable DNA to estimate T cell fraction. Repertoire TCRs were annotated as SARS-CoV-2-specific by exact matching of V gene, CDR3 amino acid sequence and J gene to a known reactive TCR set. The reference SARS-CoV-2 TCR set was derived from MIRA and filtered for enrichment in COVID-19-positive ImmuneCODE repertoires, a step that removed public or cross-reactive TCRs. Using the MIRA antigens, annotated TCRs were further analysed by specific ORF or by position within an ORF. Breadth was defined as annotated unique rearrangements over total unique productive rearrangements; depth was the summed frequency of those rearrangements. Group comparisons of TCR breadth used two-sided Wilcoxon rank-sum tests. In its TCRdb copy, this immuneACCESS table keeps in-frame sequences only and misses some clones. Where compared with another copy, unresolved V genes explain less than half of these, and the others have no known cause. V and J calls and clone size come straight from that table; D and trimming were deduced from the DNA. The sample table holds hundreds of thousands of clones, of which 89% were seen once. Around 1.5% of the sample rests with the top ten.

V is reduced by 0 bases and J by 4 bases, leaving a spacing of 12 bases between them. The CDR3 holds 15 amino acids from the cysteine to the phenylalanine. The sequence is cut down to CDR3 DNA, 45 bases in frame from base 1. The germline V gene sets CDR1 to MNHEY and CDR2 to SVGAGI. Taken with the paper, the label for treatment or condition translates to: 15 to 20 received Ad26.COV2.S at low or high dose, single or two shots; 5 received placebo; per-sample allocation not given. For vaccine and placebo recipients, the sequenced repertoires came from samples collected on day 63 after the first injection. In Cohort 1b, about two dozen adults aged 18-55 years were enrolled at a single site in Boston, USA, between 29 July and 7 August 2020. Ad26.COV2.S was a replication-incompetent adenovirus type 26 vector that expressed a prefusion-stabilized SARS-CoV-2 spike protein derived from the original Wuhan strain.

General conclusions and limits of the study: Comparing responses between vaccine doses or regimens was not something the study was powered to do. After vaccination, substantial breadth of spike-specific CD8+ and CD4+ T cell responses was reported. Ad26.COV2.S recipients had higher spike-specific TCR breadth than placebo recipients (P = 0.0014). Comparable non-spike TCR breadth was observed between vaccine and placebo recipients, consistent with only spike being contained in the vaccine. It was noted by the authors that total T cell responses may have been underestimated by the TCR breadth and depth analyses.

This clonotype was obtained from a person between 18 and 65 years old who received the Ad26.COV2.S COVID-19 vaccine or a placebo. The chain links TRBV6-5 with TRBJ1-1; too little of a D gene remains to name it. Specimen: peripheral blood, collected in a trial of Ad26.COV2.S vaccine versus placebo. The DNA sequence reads TGTGCCAGCAGTTACTCGAGGGAACTGAGCACTGAAGCTTTCTTT. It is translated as CASSYSRELSTEAFF.